The 23 T cell receptor beta chains reported below all come from one sample, sequenced in a study of blood T cell repertoires in COVID-19. Sequencing was performed with immunoSEQ multiplex PCR; in TCRdb, only in-frame clones are kept and a portion is missing. The repertoire holds a few hundred thousand clones, with approximately 85% as singletons. Source material: peripheral blood. Receptors originate from a human donor in a cohort sampled during active COVID-19.

The V and J genes are TRBV6-5 and TRBJ2-7; TRBD1 agrees at 9 bases. The CDR3 has 14 amino acids. V shed 8 bases, J shed 1 base, and the junction held 6 bases outside the gene matches. The V gene's germline CDR1 is MNHEY and CDR2 SVGAGI. The CDR3 here is CASLDRGFSYEQYF. In nucleotides, the CDR3 is TGTGCCAGCCTGGACAGGGGATTTTCCTACGAGCAGTACTTC.

The chain links TRBV24-1 to TRBJ2-1; TRBD1 matches 9 bases. CDR1 is KGHDR, CDR2 SFDVKD, per germline. Germline trimming cut 5 bases from V and 3 bases from J; bases unmatched to any gene: 13. The CDR3 runs to 18 residues. The CDR3 sequence: CATSGFPSGTGNYNEQFF. CDR3 DNA sequence: TGTGCCACCAGTGGCTTTCCTTCCGGGACAGGGAACTACAATGAGCAGTTCTTC.

The chain joins TRBV12-5 to TRBJ2-1; 9 nucleotides agree with TRBD1. CDR1 and CDR2 from the germline V gene are LGHNT and FRNRAP. Trimming took 6 bases from V and 4 from J; bases not matched to a gene: 16. This CDR3 spans 18 amino acids. The CDR3 bases are TGTGCTAGTGGCGAGCCCTTACAGGGGGCCGTGTTATACAATGAGCAGTTCTTC. Encoded protein: CASGEPLQGAVLYNEQFF.

The rearrangement joins TRBV5-5 to TRBJ1-6, with 9 positions matching TRBD1. The germline CDR1 and CDR2 sequences are SGHKS and YYEKEE (reference sequence). Trimming took 3 bases from V and 10 from J; bases not matched to a gene: 11. The CDR3 loop spans 16 amino acids. The CDR3 bases are TGTGCCAGCAGCTCAGATACCGGGACAGGGCAATCACCCCTCCACTTT. Protein product: CASSSDTGTGQSPLHF.

The genes are TRBV6-5 and TRBJ2-3, with 10 bases aligning to TRBD2. Germline lookup yields CDR1 MNHEY and CDR2 SVGAGI. With V trimmed by 7 bases and J by 2 bases, 6 bases remained unmatched. There are 15 residues in the CDR3. DNA of the CDR3: TGTGCCAGCAAATCTAGCGGGGGTTACACAGATACGCAGTATTTT. It is translated as CASKSSGGYTDTQYF.

V and J are TRBV10-3 and TRBJ1-5; 7 nucleotides align to TRBD1. Per germline, CDR1 ENHRY and CDR2 SYGVKD. This CDR3 is built from 13 residues. V lost 7 bases and J lost 6; bases outside the gene matches: 6. Here the CDR3 DNA reads TGTGCCATCAAAGAAGGGGGCAGTCAGCCCCAGCATTTT. It codes for CAIKEGGSQPQHF.

The chain recombines TRBV7-3 with TRBJ2-3; 12 nucleotides match TRBD2. The CDR3 spans 15 residues. From germline, CDR1 is SGHTA and CDR2 FQGTGA. The trim removed 5 bases at V and 6 bases at J, leaving 6 bases unmatched. CDR3 region: CASSPLAGGPDTQYF. In nucleotides, the CDR3 is TGTGCCAGCAGCCCCCTAGCGGGGGGGCCTGATACGCAGTATTTT.

The V and J genes are TRBV12-3 or TRBV12-4 and TRBJ1-2; TRBD1 agrees at 11 bases. V shed 9 bases and J 2 bases; nucleotides not matched to a gene: 2. The CDR3 runs to 13 residues. The CDR3 DNA sequence: TGTGCCAGTGGGGACAGGGGGAACTATGGCTACACCTTC. Its protein is CASGDRGNYGYTF.

This clone was seen just once. This chain uses TRBV5-1 with TRBJ1-3; D is unresolved. Trimming pared 0 bases from V and 0 bases from J, leaving 10 bases between. The CDR3 covers 16 residues. CDR1 SGHRS and CDR2 YFSETQ come from the germline V gene. The CDR3 nucleotides are TGCGCCAGCAGCTTGGTTGGATCTAGCTCTGGAAACACCATATATTTT. Translating gives CASSLVGSSSGNTIYF.

This clone appeared once. CDR3 nucleotides: TGTGCCTGGTACCGCGACAGGGCCATGAACACTGAAGCTTTCTTT. Amino acids: CAWYRDRAMNTEAFF. This sequence joins TRBV30 and TRBJ1-1, with 7 bases identical to TRBD1. The germline V gene encodes CDR1 GTSNPN and CDR2 SVGIG (reference sequence). CDR3 size: 15 residues. V shed 5 bases and J 0 bases; nucleotides not matched to a gene: 9. The complete variable domain, with remaining parts taken from reference TRBV30 and TRBJ1-1, reads SQTIHQWPATLVQPVGSPLSLECTVEGTSNPNLYWYRQAAGRGLQLLFYSVGIGQISSEVPQNLSASRPQDRQFILSSKKLLLSDSGFYLCAWYRDRAMNTEAFFGQGTRLTVV.

The rearrangement uses TRBV5-6 and TRBJ1-3, with a weak D call TRBD1 (5 bases). V was shortened by 1 base and J by 6 bases, with 11 bases between the two germline ends. In germline, CDR1 is SGHDT, CDR2 YYEEEE. This CDR3 is 14 amino acids long. CDR3 sequence: CASSLWGVVNTIYF. CDR3 bases: TGTGCCAGCAGCTTGTGGGGGGTCGTAAACACCATATATTTT.

This sequence joins TRBV5-8 and TRBJ1-2, with D tentatively TRBD1 (6 bases). V gave up 1 base and J gave up 4 bases, with 17 bases separating them. The CDR3 is made up of 16 amino acids. The germline gives CDR1 SGHTS, CDR2 YDEGEE. The CDR3 reads CASSLSSGQGIYGYTF. DNA for the CDR3: TGTGCCAGCAGCTTGTCCTCGGGGCAGGGGATCTATGGCTACACCTTC.

This sequence joins TRBV6-5 and TRBJ2-6; 8 nucleotides line up with TRBD1. Germline V gene data show CDR1 as MNHEY and CDR2 as SVGAGI. This CDR3 has 15 amino acids. J was trimmed by 2 bases and V by 4 bases; bases with no gene match: 1. CDR3 nucleotide sequence: TGTGCCAGCAGTTCAGGGGGCGCTGGGGCCAACGTCCTGACTTTC. This sequence encodes CASSSGGAGANVLTF.

A word on this clone: One end of the junction varies from germline; a read error may be responsible. The chain combines TRBV18 with TRBJ2-1, with D possibly being TRBD2 (5 bases). The CDR3 has 16 residues. The germline V gene has CDR1 KGHSH and CDR2 LQKENI. DNA for the CDR3: TGTGCCAGCTCACTGACCCCCCCCGCGGGTGGTTTAAGGGCAGTCTTC. Translating gives CASSLTPPAGGLRAVF.

This chain connects TRBV7-3 to TRBJ2-7; 9 bases align to TRBD2. Germline V gene data show CDR1 as SGHTA and CDR2 as FQGTGA. The junction had 11 bases not matched to a gene; V was cut back by 5 bases and J by 6 bases. The CDR3 is made up of 15 amino acids. The CDR3 loop reads CASSLSSGVGAEQYF. The CDR3 DNA is TGTGCCAGCAGCCTATCTAGCGGGGTCGGGGCCGAGCAGTACTTC.

The genes are TRBV18 and TRBJ1-3; 10 positions agree with TRBD1. Trimming at V came to 3 bases and at J to 5 bases, leaving 4 bases not matched to a gene. Germline V gene sequence: CDR1 KGHSH, CDR2 LQKENI. The CDR3 extends over 15 amino acids. This CDR3 is CASSPETGGRNTIYF. CDR3 sequence (DNA): TGTGCCAGCTCACCTGAGACAGGGGGCAGAAACACCATATATTTT.

The V and J genes are TRBV19 and TRBJ1-1, with D hard to call. The germline V gene has CDR1 LNHDA and CDR2 SQIVND (reference sequence). The CDR3 is 15 residues long. Trimming removed 6 bases from V and 0 bases from J, with 14 bases in between. The CDR3 sequence: CASSPDKVLNTEAFF. DNA for the CDR3: TGTGCCAGTAGCCCCGACAAAGTTTTGAACACTGAAGCTTTCTTT.

This rearrangement joins TRBV24-1 to TRBJ2-3, with 10 bases fitting TRBD1. This CDR3 spans 14 amino acids. Trimming removed 7 bases from V and 3 bases from J; junction bases left unmatched: 3. Per the germline V gene, CDR1 is KGHDR and CDR2 is SFDVKD. The DNA of the CDR3 is TGTGCCACCAGGACAGGGGGCCGAACAGATACGCAGTATTTT. As protein: CATRTGGRTDTQYF.

This clone was recorded only once. The chain employs TRBV18 and TRBJ1-2, with 7 bases identical to TRBD1. V trimming: 3 bases; J trimming: 2 bases; junction bases outside the gene matches: 6. Germline V CDR1 and CDR2: KGHSH, LQKENI. This CDR3 is built from 15 residues. The CDR3 sequence: CASSPTQGQNYGYTF. The CDR3 DNA follows: TGTGCCAGCTCACCCACCCAGGGACAGAACTATGGCTACACCTTC.

The chain employs TRBV29-1 and TRBJ2-2; D unresolved. Trimming removed 4 bases at V and 5 bases at J, with 14 bases between. The CDR3 covers 14 residues. The V gene's germline CDR1 is SQVTM and CDR2 ANQGSEA. The CDR3 DNA follows: TGCAGCGTTGTCGTCGAGGATATTACCGGGGAGCTGTTTTTT. It codes for CSVVVEDITGELFF.

The V and J genes are TRBV19 and TRBJ1-5, with a tentative D call TRBD1 (6 bases). The germline V gene encodes CDR1 LNHDA and CDR2 SQIVND (reference sequence). The ends were cut back, 5 bases at V and 2 bases at J, with 19 bases in the middle. This CDR3 contains 17 residues. CDR3 loop: CASSARTGSVGNQPQHF. DNA of the CDR3: TGTGCCAGTAGTGCCCGCACAGGGTCGGTTGGCAATCAGCCCCAGCATTTT.

This clone has only one observation. The V and J genes are TRBV5-5 and TRBJ1-2; D remains ambiguous. V lost 0 bases to trimming and J lost 8 bases, with 8 bases between them. Germline V CDR1 and CDR2: SGHKS, YYEKEE (reference sequence). The CDR3 is made up of 12 amino acids. The CDR3 nucleotides read TGTGCCAGCAGCTTGGCCGCGGGAGGCTACACCTTC. Encoded protein: CASSLAAGGYTF.

This rearrangement joins TRBV9 to TRBJ2-7; 10 nucleotides line up with TRBD1. Per the germline V gene, CDR1 is SGDLS and CDR2 is YYNGEE. The CDR3 sequence is 15 residues long. The V gene end was trimmed by 2 bases and the J gene end by 5 bases; junction bases not matched to a gene: 7. The CDR3 nucleotides are TGTGCCAGCAGCGTCCAACCGGGACAGGGGAACGAGCAGTACTTC. The encoded protein is CASSVQPGQGNEQYF.